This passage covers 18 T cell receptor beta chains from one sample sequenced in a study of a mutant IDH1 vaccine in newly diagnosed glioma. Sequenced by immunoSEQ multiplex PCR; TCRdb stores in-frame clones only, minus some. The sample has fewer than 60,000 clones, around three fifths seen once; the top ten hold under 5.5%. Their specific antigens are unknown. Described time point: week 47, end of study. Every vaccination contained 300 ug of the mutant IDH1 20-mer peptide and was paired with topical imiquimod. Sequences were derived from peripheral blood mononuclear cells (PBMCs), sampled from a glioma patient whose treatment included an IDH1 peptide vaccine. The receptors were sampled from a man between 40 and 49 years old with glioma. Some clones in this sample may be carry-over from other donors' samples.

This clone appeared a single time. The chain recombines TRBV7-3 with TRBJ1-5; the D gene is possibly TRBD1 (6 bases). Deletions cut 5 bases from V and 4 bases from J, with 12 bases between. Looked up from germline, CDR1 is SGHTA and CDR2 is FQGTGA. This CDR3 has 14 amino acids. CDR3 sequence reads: CASSAGEFNQPQHF. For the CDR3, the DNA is TGTGCCAGCAGCGCAGGGGAATTTAATCAGCCCCAGCATTTT.

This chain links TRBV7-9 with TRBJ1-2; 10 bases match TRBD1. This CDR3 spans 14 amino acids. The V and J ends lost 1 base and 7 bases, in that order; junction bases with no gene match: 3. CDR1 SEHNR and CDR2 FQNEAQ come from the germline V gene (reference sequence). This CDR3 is CASSLEGQGSGYTF. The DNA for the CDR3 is TGTGCCAGCAGCTTAGAGGGACAGGGGTCTGGCTACACCTTC.

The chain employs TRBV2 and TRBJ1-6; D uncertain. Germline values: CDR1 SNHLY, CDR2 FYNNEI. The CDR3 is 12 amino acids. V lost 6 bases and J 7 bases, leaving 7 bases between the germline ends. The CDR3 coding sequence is TGTGCCAGCAGGGAGCAGAATTCACCCCTCCACTTT. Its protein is CASREQNSPLHF.

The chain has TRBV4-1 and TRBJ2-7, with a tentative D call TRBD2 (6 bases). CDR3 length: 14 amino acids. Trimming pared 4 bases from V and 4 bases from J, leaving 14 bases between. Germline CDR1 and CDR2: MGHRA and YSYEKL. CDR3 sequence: CASSPPGLHYEQYF. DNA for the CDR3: TGCGCCAGCAGCCCACCGGGACTCCATTACGAGCAGTACTTC.

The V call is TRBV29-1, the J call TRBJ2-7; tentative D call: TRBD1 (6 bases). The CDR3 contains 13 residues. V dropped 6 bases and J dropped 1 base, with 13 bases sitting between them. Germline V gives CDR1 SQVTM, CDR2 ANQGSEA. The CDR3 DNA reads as TGCAGCGTCCAGGGACACCTATCCTACGAGCAGTACTTC. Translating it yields CSVQGHLSYEQYF.

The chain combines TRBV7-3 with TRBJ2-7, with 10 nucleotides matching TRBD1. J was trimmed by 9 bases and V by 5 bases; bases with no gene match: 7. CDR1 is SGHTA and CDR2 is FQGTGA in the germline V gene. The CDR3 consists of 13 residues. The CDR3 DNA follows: TGTGCCAGCAGCACAGGACAGGGGGAGCTGCAGTACTTC. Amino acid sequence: CASSTGQGELQYF.

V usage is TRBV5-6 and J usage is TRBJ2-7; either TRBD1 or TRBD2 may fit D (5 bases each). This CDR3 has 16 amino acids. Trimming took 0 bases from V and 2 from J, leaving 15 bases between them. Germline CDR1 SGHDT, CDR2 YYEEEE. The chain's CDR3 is CASSLVTGAIPYEQYF. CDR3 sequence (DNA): TGTGCCAGCAGCTTGGTTACCGGGGCAATCCCCTACGAGCAGTACTTC.

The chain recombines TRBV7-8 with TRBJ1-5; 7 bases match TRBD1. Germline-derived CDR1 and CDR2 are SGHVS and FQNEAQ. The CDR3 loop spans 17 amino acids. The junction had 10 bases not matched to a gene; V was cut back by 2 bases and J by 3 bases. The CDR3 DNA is TGTGCCAGCAGCTTATCAGGTGGTGGACAGGCCAATCAGCCCCAGCATTTT. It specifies CASSLSGGGQANQPQHF.

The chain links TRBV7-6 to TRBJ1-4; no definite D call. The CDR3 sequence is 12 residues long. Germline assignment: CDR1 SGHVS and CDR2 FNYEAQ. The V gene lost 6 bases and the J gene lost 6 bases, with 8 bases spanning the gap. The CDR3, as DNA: TGTGCCAGCAGTAATAGGGATGAAAAACTGTTTTTT. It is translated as CASSNRDEKLFF.

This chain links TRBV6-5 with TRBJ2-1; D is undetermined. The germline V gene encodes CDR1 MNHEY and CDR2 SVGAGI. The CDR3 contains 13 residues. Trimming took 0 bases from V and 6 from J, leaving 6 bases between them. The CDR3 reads CASSYSAFNEQFF. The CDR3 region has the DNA TGTGCCAGCAGTTACTCAGCGTTCAATGAGCAGTTCTTC.

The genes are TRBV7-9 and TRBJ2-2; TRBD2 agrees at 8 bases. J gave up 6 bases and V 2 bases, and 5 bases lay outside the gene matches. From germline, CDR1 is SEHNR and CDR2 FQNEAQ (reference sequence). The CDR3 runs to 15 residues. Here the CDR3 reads CASSLSGGGAGELFF. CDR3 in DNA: TGTGCCAGCAGCTTAAGCGGGGGCGGGGCCGGGGAGCTGTTTTTT.

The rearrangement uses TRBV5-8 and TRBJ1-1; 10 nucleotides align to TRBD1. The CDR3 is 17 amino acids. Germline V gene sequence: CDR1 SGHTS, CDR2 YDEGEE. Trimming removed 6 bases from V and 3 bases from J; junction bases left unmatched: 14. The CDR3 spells CASTGQGVPWVDTEAFF. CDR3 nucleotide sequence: TGTGCCAGCACTGGACAGGGGGTGCCGTGGGTGGACACTGAAGCTTTCTTT.

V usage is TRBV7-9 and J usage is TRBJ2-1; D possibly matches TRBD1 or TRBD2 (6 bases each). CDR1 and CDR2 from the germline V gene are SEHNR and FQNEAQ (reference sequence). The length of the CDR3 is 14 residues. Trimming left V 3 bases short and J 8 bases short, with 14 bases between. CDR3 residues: CASSFPNREDEQFF. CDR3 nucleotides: TGTGCCAGCAGCTTCCCGAACAGGGAGGATGAGCAGTTCTTC.

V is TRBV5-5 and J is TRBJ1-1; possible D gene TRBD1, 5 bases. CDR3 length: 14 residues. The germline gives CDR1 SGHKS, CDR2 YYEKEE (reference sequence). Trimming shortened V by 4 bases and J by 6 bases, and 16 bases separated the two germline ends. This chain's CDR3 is CASSQILGEAEAFF. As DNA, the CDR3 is TGTGCCAGCAGCCAAATTTTGGGGGAGGCTGAAGCTTTCTTT.

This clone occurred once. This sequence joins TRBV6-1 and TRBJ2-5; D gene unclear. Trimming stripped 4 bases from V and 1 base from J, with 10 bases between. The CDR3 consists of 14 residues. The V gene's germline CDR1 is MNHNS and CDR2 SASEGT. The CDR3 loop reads CASSVGPAQETQYF. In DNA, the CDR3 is TGTGCCAGCAGTGTTGGTCCAGCCCAAGAGACCCAGTACTTC.

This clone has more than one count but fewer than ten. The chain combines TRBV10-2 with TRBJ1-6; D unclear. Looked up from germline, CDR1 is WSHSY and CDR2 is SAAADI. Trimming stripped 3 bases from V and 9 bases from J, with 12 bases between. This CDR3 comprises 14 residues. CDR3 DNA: TGCGCCAGCAGTGAAGATTTGGGTGGTTCACCCCTCCACTTT. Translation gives CASSEDLGGSPLHF.

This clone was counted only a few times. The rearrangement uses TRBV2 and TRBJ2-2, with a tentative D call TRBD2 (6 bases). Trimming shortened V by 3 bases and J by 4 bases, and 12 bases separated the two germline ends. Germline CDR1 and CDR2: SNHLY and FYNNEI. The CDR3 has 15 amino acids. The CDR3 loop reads CASSEWGLPTGELFF. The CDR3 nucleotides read TGTGCCAGCAGTGAGTGGGGACTCCCCACCGGGGAGCTGTTTTTT.

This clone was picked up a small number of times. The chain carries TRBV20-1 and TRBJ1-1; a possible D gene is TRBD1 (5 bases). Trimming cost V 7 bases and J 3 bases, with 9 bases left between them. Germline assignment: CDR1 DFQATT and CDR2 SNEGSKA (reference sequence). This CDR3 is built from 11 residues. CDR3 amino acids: CSVGGDTEAFF. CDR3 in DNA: TGCAGTGTTGGAGGGGACACTGAAGCTTTCTTT.